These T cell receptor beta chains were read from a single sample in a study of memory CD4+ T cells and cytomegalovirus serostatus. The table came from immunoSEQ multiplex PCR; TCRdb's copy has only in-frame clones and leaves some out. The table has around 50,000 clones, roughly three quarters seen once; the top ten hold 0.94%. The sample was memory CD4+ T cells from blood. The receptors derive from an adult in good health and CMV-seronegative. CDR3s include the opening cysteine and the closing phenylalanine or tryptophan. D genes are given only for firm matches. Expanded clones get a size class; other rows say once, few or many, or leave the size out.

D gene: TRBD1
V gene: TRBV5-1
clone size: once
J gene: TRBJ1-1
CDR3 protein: CASSLGQGVEAFF
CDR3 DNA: TGCGCCAGCAGCTTAGGACAGGGAGTAGAAGCTTTCTTT

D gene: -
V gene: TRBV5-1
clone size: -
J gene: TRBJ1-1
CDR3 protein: CASSSQWGRSMNTEAFF
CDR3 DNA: TGCGCCAGCAGCTCCCAGTGGGGGCGGAGCATGAACACTGAAGCTTTCTTT

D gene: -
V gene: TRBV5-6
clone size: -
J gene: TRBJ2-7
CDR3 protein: CASSHTGQISSYEQYF
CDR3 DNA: TGTGCCAGCAGCCATACAGGACAGATAAGCTCCTACGAGCAGTACTTC

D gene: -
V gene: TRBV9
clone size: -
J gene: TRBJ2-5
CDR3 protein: CASSLGTWPETQYF
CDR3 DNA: TGTGCCAGCAGCCTCGGGACTTGGCCAGAGACCCAGTACTTC

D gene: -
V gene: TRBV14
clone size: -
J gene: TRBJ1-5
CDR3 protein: CASSQVGSNQPQHF
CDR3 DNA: TGTGCCAGCAGCCAAGTGGGAAGCAATCAGCCCCAGCATTTT

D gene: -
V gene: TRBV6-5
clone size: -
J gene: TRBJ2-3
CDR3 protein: CASSQGKDTQYF
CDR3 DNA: TGTGCCAGCAGTCAAGGGAAGGATACGCAGTATTTT

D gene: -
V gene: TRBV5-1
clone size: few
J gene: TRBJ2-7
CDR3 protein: CASSSYSGYEQYF
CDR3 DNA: TGCGCCAGCAGCTCCTACAGCGGCTACGAGCAGTACTTC

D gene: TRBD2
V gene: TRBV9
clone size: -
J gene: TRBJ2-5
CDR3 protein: CASRPSGQETQYF
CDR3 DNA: TGTGCCAGCAGACCTAGCGGGCAAGAGACCCAGTACTTC

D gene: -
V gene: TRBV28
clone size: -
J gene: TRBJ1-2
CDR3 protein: CASSSVQTVNYGYTF
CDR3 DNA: TGTGCCAGCAGTTCCGTACAGACAGTCAACTATGGCTACACCTTC

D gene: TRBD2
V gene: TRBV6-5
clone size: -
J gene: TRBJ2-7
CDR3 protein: CASGRLAGSSYEQYF
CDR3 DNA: TGTGCCAGCGGCCGACTAGCGGGGAGCTCCTACGAGCAGTACTTC